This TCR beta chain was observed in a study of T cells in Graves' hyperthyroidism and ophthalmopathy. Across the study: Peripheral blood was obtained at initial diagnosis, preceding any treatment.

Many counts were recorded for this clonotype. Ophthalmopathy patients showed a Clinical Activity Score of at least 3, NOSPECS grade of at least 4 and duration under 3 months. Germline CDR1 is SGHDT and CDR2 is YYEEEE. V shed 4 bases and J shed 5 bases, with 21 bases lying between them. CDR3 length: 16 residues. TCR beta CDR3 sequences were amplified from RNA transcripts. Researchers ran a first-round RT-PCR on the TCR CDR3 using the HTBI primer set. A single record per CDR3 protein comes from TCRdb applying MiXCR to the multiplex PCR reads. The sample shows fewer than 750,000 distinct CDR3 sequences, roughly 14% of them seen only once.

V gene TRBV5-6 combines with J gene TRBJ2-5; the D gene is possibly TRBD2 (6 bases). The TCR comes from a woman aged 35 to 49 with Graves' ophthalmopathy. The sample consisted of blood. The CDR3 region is CASSRGSGVREETQYF. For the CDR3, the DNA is TGTGCCAGCAGCCGAGGATCGGGGGTTCGCGAGGAGACCCAGTACTTC.